This entry lists 32 T cell receptor beta chains sequenced from one sample in a study of T cells after yellow fever vaccination. TCRdb itself ran the 5' RACE reads through MiXCR, one entry per CDR3 protein. The table records hundreds of thousands of distinct CDR3 sequences, just over 20% of them present only once. The material sequenced was PBMCs, taken approximately 22 days after the first yellow fever vaccination. All receptors come from a man younger than 30 who received the YFV17D yellow fever vaccine.

This clonotype was counted ten times or more. The V gene is TRBV12-3 or TRBV12-4, the J gene TRBJ2-3; D may be TRBD1 or TRBD2 (5 bases each). This CDR3 has 14 amino acids. The V and J ends lost 4 bases and 7 bases respectively, with 15 bases between them. This CDR3 is CASSSGRVRNTQYF. DNA for the CDR3: TGTGCCAGCAGTTCGGGACGGGTCAGGAATACGCAGTATTTT.

This clonotype has more than one count but fewer than ten. This chain connects TRBV4-1 to TRBJ2-1; TRBD1 aligns across 9 bases. With V trimmed by 1 base and J by 7 bases, 5 bases remained unmatched. Germline assignment: CDR1 MGHRA and CDR2 YSYEKL. The CDR3 loop spans 15 amino acids. The CDR3 DNA reads as TGCGCCAGCAGCCAAGTGGGGGACAGGGCGAATGAGCAGTTCTTC. As protein: CASSQVGDRANEQFF.

This clonotype was recorded a few times. This chain joins TRBV7-9 and TRBJ2-3, with 8 nucleotides matching TRBD1. Trimming took 2 bases from V and 2 from J; bases not matched to a gene: 3. The CDR3 runs 15 residues. CDR1 and CDR2 from the germline V gene are SEHNR and FQNEAQ (reference sequence). The chain's CDR3 is CASSLTQGATDTQYF. CDR3 DNA: TGTGCCAGCAGCTTAACCCAGGGGGCCACAGATACGCAGTATTTT.

This clonotype has more than one count but fewer than ten. V usage is TRBV11-2 and J usage is TRBJ1-5; D is uncertain. Germline-derived CDR1 and CDR2 are SGHAT and FQNNGV. This CDR3 spans 18 amino acids. Trimming removed 0 bases from V and 4 bases from J, with 19 bases in between. For the CDR3, the DNA is TGTGCCAGCAGCTTAGACCCGTATAAGCGCCTCACGAATCAGCCCCAGCATTTT. Its translation: CASSLDPYKRLTNQPQHF.

The rearrangement joins TRBV7-6 to TRBJ2-2; D remains ambiguous. The CDR3 contains 14 residues. V gave up 0 bases and J gave up 4 bases, with 6 bases separating them. Germline V gives CDR1 SGHVS, CDR2 FNYEAQ. In DNA, the CDR3 is TGTGCCAGCAGCTTAGCTGTAGGCACCGGGGAGCTGTTTTTT. It specifies CASSLAVGTGELFF.

This clonotype has a handful of counts. The rearrangement uses TRBV5-6 and TRBJ2-3; no firm D call. V was cut by 4 bases and J by 2 bases, with 11 bases left in between. Per the germline V gene, CDR1 is SGHDT and CDR2 is YYEEEE. There are 14 residues in the CDR3. The CDR3, as DNA: TGTGCCAGCAGCCTCGGTCCTGCCACAGATACGCAGTATTTT. Its translation: CASSLGPATDTQYF.

This clonotype was picked up a small number of times. CDR3 in amino acids: CASSQSLDRVEMFETQYF. In DNA, the CDR3 is TGCGCCAGCAGCCAATCGCTGGACAGGGTGGAAATGTTCGAGACCCAGTACTTC. The V and J genes are TRBV4-3 and TRBJ2-5; 8 nucleotides agree with TRBD1. The V and J ends lost 2 bases and 5 bases, in that order; junction bases with no gene match: 16. The V gene's germline CDR1 is LGHNA and CDR2 YSLEER. The CDR3 contains 18 residues.

This chain joins TRBV29-1 and TRBJ2-1; D tentatively reads TRBD1 or TRBD2 (5 bases each). Germline-derived CDR1 and CDR2 are SQVTM and ANQGSEA. This CDR3 contains 12 residues. V shed 6 bases and J shed 12 bases, with 18 bases lying between them. The CDR3 sequence: CSVEGTPTVQFF. The DNA for the CDR3 is TGCAGCGTCGAGGGGACCCCGACTGTGCAGTTCTTC.

In its sample, this clonotype was seen many times. The rearrangement links TRBV4-3 to TRBJ2-3, with TRBD2 matching over 11 bases. J gave up 1 base and V 1 base, and 4 bases lay outside the gene matches. The CDR3 covers 17 residues. The germline gives CDR1 LGHNA, CDR2 YSLEER. The CDR3 here is CASSQGTSGPRTDTQYF. Written as DNA, the CDR3 is TGCGCCAGCAGCCAAGGGACTAGCGGGCCCCGCACAGATACGCAGTATTTT.

J is TRBJ2-6 and V is TRBV11-1; TRBD1 aligns across 9 bases. The CDR3 extends over 20 amino acids. Trimming cost V 5 bases and J 1 base; bases outside gene matches: 15. Germline loops: CDR1 SGHAT, CDR2 FQDESV (reference sequence). CDR3 bases: TGTGCCAGCAGCCAAAACTCACAGGGGGCGGGATATTCTGGGGCCAACGTCCTGACTTTC. This sequence encodes CASSQNSQGAGYSGANVLTF.

The chain has TRBV25-1 and TRBJ2-3, with 9 bases that match TRBD1. The CDR3 covers 14 residues. Germline lookup yields CDR1 MGHDK and CDR2 SYGVNS. V was pared by 6 bases and J by 2 bases, with 3 bases of the junction left unmatched. The CDR3 here is CASRGQGYTDTQYF. The CDR3 bases are TGTGCCAGCAGAGGACAGGGGTACACAGATACGCAGTATTTT.

CDR3 residues: CASTTLFTWGGGIEITDTQYF. In DNA form, the CDR3 reads TGTGCCAGCACCACACTCTTCACTTGGGGTGGGGGGATCGAAATCACAGATACGCAGTATTTT. The chain joins TRBV7-2 to TRBJ2-3; maybe TRBD2 (6 bases). Per the germline V gene, CDR1 is SGHTA and CDR2 is FQGNSA. The CDR3 spans 21 residues. Deletions cut 7 bases from V and 2 bases from J, with 34 bases between.

This rearrangement joins TRBV14 to TRBJ2-5, with D possibly TRBD1 on 6 matching bases. Germline V gene data show CDR1 as SGHDN and CDR2 as FVKESK. This CDR3 spans 13 amino acids. V was cut by 6 bases and J by 5 bases, with 13 bases left in between. DNA for the CDR3: TGTGCCAGCAGGTACAGGGATTTTGAGACCCAGTACTTC. It yields the protein CASRYRDFETQYF.

This clonotype was seen many times. This chain connects TRBV20-1 to TRBJ2-5, with 7 bases lining up with TRBD2. The length of the CDR3 is 15 residues. The V gene end was trimmed by 0 bases and the J gene end by 2 bases; junction bases not matched to a gene: 6. Germline CDR1 is DFQATT and CDR2 is SNEGSKA (reference sequence). The CDR3, as DNA: TGCAGTGCTAGAGATGAATCAGCGGGACAAGAGACCCAGTACTTC. This encodes CSARDESAGQETQYF.

The J gene is TRBJ2-2, the V gene TRBV12-3 or TRBV12-4, with D unclear. This CDR3 region has 13 residues. Trimming stripped 5 bases from V and 6 bases from J, with 10 bases between. CDR3 sequence: CASSVGLAGELFF. Here the CDR3 DNA reads TGTGCCAGCAGTGTAGGGTTGGCCGGGGAGCTGTTTTTT.

The chain recombines TRBV24-1 with TRBJ2-1, with 9 bases fitting TRBD1. CDR1 and CDR2 (germline): KGHDR, SFDVKD. The CDR3 extends over 21 amino acids. Germline trimming cut 4 bases from V and 2 bases from J; bases unmatched to any gene: 20. DNA of the CDR3: TGTGCCACCAGTGACCCCCCGGGAGGTAGGCTGGGGACAGGGCCCTACAATGAGCAGTTCTTC. Its protein product is CATSDPPGGRLGTGPYNEQFF.

The chain employs TRBV7-8 and TRBJ2-1, with TRBD2 matching over 9 bases. V shed 2 bases and J 0 bases; nucleotides not matched to a gene: 2. Germline CDR1 and CDR2: SGHVS and FQNEAQ. The CDR3 consists of 16 residues. DNA for the CDR3: TGTGCCAGCAGCTTACGGCGGGGGGGCTCCTACAATGAGCAGTTCTTC. This encodes CASSLRRGGSYNEQFF.

This clonotype has more than one count but fewer than ten. The gene calls are TRBV20-1 and TRBJ2-7; D is unresolved. The V end lost 3 bases, the J end lost 4 bases, and 7 bases lay between the germline ends. The CDR3 has 11 residues. Germline V lookup: CDR1 DFQATT, CDR2 SNEGSKA (reference sequence). CDR3 bases: TGCAGTGCTAGCCAGCGTTACGAGCAGTACTTC. Residues: CSASQRYEQYF.

V is TRBV5-1 and J is TRBJ2-3; maybe TRBD1 (6 bases). The CDR3 is 16 residues long. From germline, CDR1 is SGHRS and CDR2 YFSETQ. Between the trimmed V and J ends, which lost 3 bases and 2 bases, there was a span of 16 bases. The CDR3 bases are TGCGCCAGCAGCTCAGGTCCTCAGGGGTACACAGATACGCAGTATTTT. It yields the protein CASSSGPQGYTDTQYF.

The V call is TRBV5-5, the J call TRBJ1-5, with 8 bases aligning to TRBD1. Germline-derived CDR1 and CDR2 are SGHKS and YYEKEE (reference sequence). This CDR3 has 15 amino acids. Trimming at V came to 3 bases and at J to 7 bases, leaving 9 bases not matched to a gene. The CDR3 DNA follows: TGTGCCAGCAGCTCCTACAGGGGGTCGAGCCAGCCCCAGCATTTT. Protein sequence: CASSSYRGSSQPQHF.

This clonotype was observed a few times. CDR3 residues: CATSREVLAGRSGELFF. As DNA, the CDR3 is TGTGCCACCAGCAGAGAGGTCCTAGCGGGTCGTTCCGGGGAGCTGTTTTTT. The gene calls are TRBV15 and TRBJ2-2; 8 nucleotides agree with TRBD2. Losses at the gene ends were 0 bases for V and 6 bases for J; bases not matched to a gene: 9. The length of the CDR3 is 17 residues. Germline V gene sequence: CDR1 LNHNV, CDR2 YYDKDF (reference sequence).

This clonotype was picked up a small number of times. This chain uses TRBV12-3 or TRBV12-4 with TRBJ1-1; D call uncertain. This CDR3 comprises 13 residues. V gave up 3 bases and J gave up 8 bases, with 13 bases separating them. In nucleotides, the CDR3 is TGTGCCAGCAGTTTCTCCCTTAACGGAGAAGCTTTCTTT. It yields the protein CASSFSLNGEAFF.

This clonotype was picked up a small number of times. The chain has TRBV20-1 and TRBJ1-2; tentative D call: TRBD1 (5 bases). Between the trimmed V and J ends, which lost 3 bases and 5 bases, there was a span of 13 bases. Germline V CDR1 and CDR2: DFQATT, SNEGSKA (reference sequence). The CDR3 is 13 amino acids. The CDR3 spells CSASQTDLYGYTF. As DNA, the CDR3 is TGCAGTGCTAGCCAGACAGACTTGTATGGCTACACCTTC.

This chain joins TRBV10-3 and TRBJ1-2; tentative D call: TRBD1 (6 bases). The CDR3 runs to 15 residues. V lost 7 bases and J 1 base, leaving 16 bases between the germline ends. Germline values: CDR1 ENHRY, CDR2 SYGVKD. CDR3 sequence (DNA): TGTGCCATCACCACCGGGACACCGAGTAACTATGGCTACACCTTC. Translation: CAITTGTPSNYGYTF.

This clonotype was observed a few times. V gene TRBV12-3 or TRBV12-4 combines with J gene TRBJ2-7; TRBD1 matches 9 bases. The CDR3 runs 14 residues. V lost 8 bases, J lost 3 bases, and 8 bases stayed unmatched. Written as DNA, the CDR3 is TGTGCCAGCCAGCCGACAGGGGGGGGCTACGAGCAGTACTTC. Translation: CASQPTGGGYEQYF.

A remark on this clonotype: A junction boundary mismatches the germline segment, possibly from a read error. V gene TRBV7-7 combines with J gene TRBJ2-2; tentatively, D is TRBD1 or TRBD2 (5 bases each). Germline V gives CDR1 SSHAT, CDR2 FNYEAQ (reference sequence). This CDR3 comprises 16 residues. CDR3 nucleotides: TGTGCTAGCAGCGCCGGGACGGGCGCGAACACCGGGGAGCTGTTTTTT. Its translation: CASSAGTGANTGELFF.

This chain links TRBV27 with TRBJ1-6; a possible D gene is TRBD1 (5 bases). The CDR3 spans 14 residues. The germline V gene encodes CDR1 MNHEY and CDR2 SMNVEV (reference sequence). Trimming took off 3 bases at V and 5 bases at J, with 8 bases between the two ends. The DNA for the CDR3 is TGTGCCAGCAGTTTTGGGGGACATAATTCACCCCTCCACTTT. Residues: CASSFGGHNSPLHF.

The chain is built from TRBV6-6 and TRBJ2-1; D remains unclear. This CDR3 region has 11 residues. V was shortened by 5 bases and J by 8 bases, with 7 bases between the two germline ends. Germline lookup yields CDR1 MNHNY and CDR2 SVGAGI (reference sequence). The CDR3 nucleotides read TGTGCCAGCAGTCCCAAGTATGAGCAGTTCTTC. Translation gives CASSPKYEQFF.

In its sample, this clonotype was seen a few times. This rearrangement joins TRBV7-9 to TRBJ2-5; 10 nucleotides match TRBD2. J was trimmed by 5 bases and V by 5 bases; bases with no gene match: 11. Germline V CDR1 and CDR2: SEHNR, FQNEAQ (reference sequence). The CDR3 runs to 16 residues. Here the CDR3 DNA reads TGTGCCAGCAGCCGTCCTACTAGCGGGGTACGGGAGACCCAGTACTTC. Its translation: CASSRPTSGVRETQYF.

The J gene is TRBJ2-6, the V gene TRBV11-2, with 10 bases matching TRBD1. The CDR3 length is 18 residues. Unmatched junction bases numbered 10, after V lost 7 bases and J lost 1 base. CDR1 is SGHAT, CDR2 FQNNGV, per germline. The CDR3 loop is CASTPSTGGRSGANVLTF. The DNA for the CDR3 is TGTGCCAGCACCCCTTCGACAGGGGGCAGGTCTGGGGCCAACGTCCTGACTTTC.

V is TRBV9 and J is TRBJ2-2; D possibly corresponds to TRBD1 (6 bases). Trimming removed 4 bases from V and 0 bases from J, with 16 bases in between. The CDR3 totals 17 residues. Germline V gene lookup returns CDR1 SGDLS and CDR2 YYNGEE. CDR3 protein: CASSFPQGSANTGELFF. CDR3 nucleotide sequence: TGTGCCAGCAGCTTTCCGCAGGGGTCTGCGAACACCGGGGAGCTGTTTTTT.

This clonotype was observed at least ten times. This chain links TRBV29-1 with TRBJ2-3; D call uncertain. Germline lookup yields CDR1 SQVTM and CDR2 ANQGSEA. This CDR3 is built from 14 residues. Between the trimmed V and J ends, which lost 6 bases and 5 bases, there was a span of 18 bases. The CDR3 here is CSVALSVDGDTQYF. The CDR3 DNA sequence: TGCAGCGTCGCCCTCTCTGTGGACGGAGATACGCAGTATTTT.